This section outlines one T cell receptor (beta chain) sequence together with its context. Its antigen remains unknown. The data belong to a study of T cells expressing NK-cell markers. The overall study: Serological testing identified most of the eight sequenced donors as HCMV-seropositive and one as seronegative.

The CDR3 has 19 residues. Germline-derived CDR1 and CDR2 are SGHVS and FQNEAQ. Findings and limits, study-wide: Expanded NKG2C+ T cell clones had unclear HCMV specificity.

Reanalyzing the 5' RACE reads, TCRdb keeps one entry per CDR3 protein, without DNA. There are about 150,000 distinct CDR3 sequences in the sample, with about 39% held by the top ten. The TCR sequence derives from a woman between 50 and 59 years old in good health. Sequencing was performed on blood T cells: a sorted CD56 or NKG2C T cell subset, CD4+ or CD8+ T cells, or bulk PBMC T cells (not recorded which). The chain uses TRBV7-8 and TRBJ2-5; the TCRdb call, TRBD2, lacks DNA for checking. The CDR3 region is CASSFGLSGALLGQETQYF.